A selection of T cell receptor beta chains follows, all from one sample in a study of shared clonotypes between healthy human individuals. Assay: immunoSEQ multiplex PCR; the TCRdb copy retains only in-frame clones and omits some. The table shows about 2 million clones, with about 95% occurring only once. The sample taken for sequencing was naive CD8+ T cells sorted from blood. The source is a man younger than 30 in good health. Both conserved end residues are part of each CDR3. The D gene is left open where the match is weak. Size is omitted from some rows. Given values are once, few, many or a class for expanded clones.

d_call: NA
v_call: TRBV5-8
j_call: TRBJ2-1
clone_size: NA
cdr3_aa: CASSLDGGSYNEQFF
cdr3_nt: TGTGCCAGCAGCTTGGATGGGGGATCCTACAATGAGCAGTTCTTC

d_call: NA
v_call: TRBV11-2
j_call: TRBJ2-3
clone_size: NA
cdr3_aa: CASSLGGTDTQYF
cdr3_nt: TGTGCCAGCAGCTTGGGGGGAACAGATACGCAGTATTTT

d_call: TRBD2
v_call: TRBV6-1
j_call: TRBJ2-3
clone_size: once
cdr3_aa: CASSVGTSGKTDTQYF
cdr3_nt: TGTGCCAGCAGTGTCGGGACTAGCGGAAAGACAGATACGCAGTATTTT

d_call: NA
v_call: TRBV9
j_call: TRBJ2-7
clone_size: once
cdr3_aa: CASSPRGYEGDEQYF
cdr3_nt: TGTGCCAGCAGCCCTAGAGGATACGAGGGGGACGAGCAGTACTTC

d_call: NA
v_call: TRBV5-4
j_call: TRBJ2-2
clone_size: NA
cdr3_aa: CASSGTGGTGELFF
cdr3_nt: TGTGCCAGCAGCGGAACCGGTGGGACCGGGGAGCTGTTTTTT

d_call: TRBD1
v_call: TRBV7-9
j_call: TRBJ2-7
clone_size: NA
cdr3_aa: CASSGHRDRDFYEQYF
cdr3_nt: TGTGCCAGCAGCGGGCACCGGGACAGGGATTTCTACGAGCAGTACTTC

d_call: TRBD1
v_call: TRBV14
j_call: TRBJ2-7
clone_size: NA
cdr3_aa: CASSQEVDRGYEQYF
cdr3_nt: TGTGCCAGCAGCCAAGAAGTGGACAGGGGCTACGAGCAGTACTTC

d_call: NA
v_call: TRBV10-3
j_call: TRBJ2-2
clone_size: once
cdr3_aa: CAISESRTGELFF
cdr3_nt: TGTGCCATCAGTGAGTCGCGCACCGGGGAGCTGTTTTTT

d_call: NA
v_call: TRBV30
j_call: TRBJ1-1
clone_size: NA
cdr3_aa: CAWSSTNTEAFF
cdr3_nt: TGTGCCTGGAGTTCTACCAACACTGAAGCTTTCTTT

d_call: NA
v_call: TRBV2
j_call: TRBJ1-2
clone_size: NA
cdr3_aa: CASSDGVDNYGYTF
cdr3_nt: TGTGCCAGCAGTGATGGGGTAGATAACTATGGCTACACCTTC

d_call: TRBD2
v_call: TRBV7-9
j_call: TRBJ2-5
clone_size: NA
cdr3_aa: CASSLQRETKETQYF
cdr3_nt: TGTGCCAGCAGCCTGCAGCGGGAGACGAAAGAGACCCAGTACTTC

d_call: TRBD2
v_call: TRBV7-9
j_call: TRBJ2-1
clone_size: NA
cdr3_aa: CASSLEAGGYNEQFF
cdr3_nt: TGTGCCAGCAGCTTAGAGGCGGGGGGCTACAATGAGCAGTTCTTC

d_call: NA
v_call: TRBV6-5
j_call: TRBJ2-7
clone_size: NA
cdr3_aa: CASSSLRGSYEQYF
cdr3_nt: TGTGCCAGCAGCTCTCTGAGGGGTAGCTACGAGCAGTACTTC

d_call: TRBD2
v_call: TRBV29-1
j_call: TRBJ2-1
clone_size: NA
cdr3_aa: CSVLAGNSYNEQFF
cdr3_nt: TGCAGCGTTTTAGCGGGGAACTCCTACAATGAGCAGTTCTTC

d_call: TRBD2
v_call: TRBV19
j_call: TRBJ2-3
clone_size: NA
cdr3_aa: CASSPSIASGGGTDTQYF
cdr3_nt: TGTGCCAGTAGTCCCTCAATCGCCTCGGGAGGGGGCACAGATACGCAGTATTTT

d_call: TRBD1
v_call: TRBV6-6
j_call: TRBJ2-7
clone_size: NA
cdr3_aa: CASSPRDREDYEQYF
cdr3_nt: TGTGCCAGCAGTCCCCGGGACAGGGAGGACTACGAGCAGTACTTC

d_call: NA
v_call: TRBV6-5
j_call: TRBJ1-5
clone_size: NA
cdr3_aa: CASRRRGCNQPQHF
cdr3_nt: TGTGCCAGCCGGCGAAGGGGCTGCAATCAGCCCCAGCATTTT

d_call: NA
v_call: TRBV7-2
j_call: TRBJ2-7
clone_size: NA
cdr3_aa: CASSLASSGRPDEQYF
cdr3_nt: TGTGCCAGCAGCTTAGCCAGTTCGGGGCGGCCGGACGAGCAGTACTTC

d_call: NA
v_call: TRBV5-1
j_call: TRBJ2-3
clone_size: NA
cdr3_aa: CASSSDTQYTDTQYF
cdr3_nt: TGCGCCAGCAGCTCGGATACACAGTACACAGATACGCAGTATTTT

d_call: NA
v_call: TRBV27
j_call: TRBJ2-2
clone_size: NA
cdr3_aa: CASSLTASGELFF
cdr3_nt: TGTGCCAGCAGTTTAACGGCATCTGGGGAGCTGTTTTTT